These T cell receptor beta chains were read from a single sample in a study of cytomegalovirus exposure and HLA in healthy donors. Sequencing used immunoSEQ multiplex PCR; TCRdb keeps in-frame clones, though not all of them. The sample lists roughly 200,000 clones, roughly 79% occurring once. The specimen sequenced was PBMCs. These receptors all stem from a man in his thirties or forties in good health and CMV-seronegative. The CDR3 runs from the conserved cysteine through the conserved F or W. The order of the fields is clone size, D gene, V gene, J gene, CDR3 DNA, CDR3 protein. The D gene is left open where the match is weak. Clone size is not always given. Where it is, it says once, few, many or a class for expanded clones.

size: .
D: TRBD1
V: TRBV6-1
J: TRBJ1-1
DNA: TGTGCCTGTAGGGACAGGGAAAACACTGAAGCTTTCTTT
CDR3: CACRDRENTEAFF

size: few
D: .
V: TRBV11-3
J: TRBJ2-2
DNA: TGTGCCAGCAGCTTAGGCTACAGGGACACCGGGGAGCTGTTTTTT
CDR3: CASSLGYRDTGELFF

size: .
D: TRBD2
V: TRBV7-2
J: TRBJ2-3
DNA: TGTGCCAGCAGCGCTAACGGGGGGAGGGGCCCCGCTAGCACAGATACGCAGTATTTT
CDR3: CASSANGGRGPASTDTQYF

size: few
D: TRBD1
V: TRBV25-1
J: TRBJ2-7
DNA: TGTGCCAGCAGTAGACAGGGCTACGAGCAGTACTTC
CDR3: CASSRQGYEQYF

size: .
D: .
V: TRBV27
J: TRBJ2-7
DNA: TGTGCCAGCAGTTGGCGGGACAGCCCCTACGAGCAGTACTTC
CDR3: CASSWRDSPYEQYF

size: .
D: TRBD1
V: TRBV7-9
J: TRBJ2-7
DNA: TGTGCCAGCAGATCCACAGGGGGCTACGAGCAGTACTTC
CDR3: CASRSTGGYEQYF

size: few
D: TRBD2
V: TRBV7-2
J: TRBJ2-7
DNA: TGTGCCAGCAGCTTAGCGCGAGCGGGAGGCACCTCCTACGAGCAGTACTTC
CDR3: CASSLARAGGTSYEQYF

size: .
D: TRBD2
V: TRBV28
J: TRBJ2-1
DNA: TGTGCCAGCCGTAGCATAGCGGGTGGCCCTTCCAATGAGCAGTTCTTC
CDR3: CASRSIAGGPSNEQFF

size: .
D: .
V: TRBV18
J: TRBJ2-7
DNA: TGTGCCAGCACCTCAGGGGCTAGAAGTGGAAAGCAGTACTTC
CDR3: CASTSGARSGKQYF

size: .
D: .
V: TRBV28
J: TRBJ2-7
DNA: TGTGCCAGCAGTTTCCAACACAACTACGAGCAGTACTTC
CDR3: CASSFQHNYEQYF

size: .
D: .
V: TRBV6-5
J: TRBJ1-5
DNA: TGTGCCAGCAGTACTTTGGAGGGTCAGCCCCAGCATTTT
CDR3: CASSTLEGQPQHF

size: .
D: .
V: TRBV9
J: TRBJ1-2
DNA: TGTGCCAGCAGCGCCACCGACACGGTCCCCTATGGCTACACCTTC
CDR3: CASSATDTVPYGYTF

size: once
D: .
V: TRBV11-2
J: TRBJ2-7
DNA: TGTGCCAGCAGCTTAGGCCAGGGGACCTACGAGCAGTACTTC
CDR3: CASSLGQGTYEQYF

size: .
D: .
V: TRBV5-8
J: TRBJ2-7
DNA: TGTGCCAGCAGCTTGGCAGGATCCTACGAGCAGTACTTC
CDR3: CASSLAGSYEQYF

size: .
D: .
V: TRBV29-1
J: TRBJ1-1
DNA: TGCAGCGTTGAGGAAGCGGGCACTGAAGCTTTCTTT
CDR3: CSVEEAGTEAFF

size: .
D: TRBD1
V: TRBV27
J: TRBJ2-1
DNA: TGTGCCAGCAGTTCCCACAGGGGCAATGAGCAGTTCTTC
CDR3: CASSSHRGNEQFF

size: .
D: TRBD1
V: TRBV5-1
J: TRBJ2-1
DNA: TGCGCCAGCAGCGAAACAGGGGGTGCCTACAATGAGCAGTTCTTC
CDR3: CASSETGGAYNEQFF

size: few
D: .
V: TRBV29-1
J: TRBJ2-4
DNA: TGCAGCGTTGTGGAGGGAAACATTCAGTACTTC
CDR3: CSVVEGNIQYF

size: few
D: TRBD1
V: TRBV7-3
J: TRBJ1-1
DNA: TGTGCCAGCAGCCTCATCCGGGACAGTGAAGCTTTCTTT
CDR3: CASSLIRDSEAFF

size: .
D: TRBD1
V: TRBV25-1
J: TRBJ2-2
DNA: TGTGCCAGCAGTGAATTTGACAGGGCCACCGGGGAGCTGTTTTTT
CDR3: CASSEFDRATGELFF

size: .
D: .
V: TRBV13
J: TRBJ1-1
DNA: TGTGCCAGCAGCTTAGCCGCTGAAGCTTTCTTT
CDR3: CASSLAAEAFF

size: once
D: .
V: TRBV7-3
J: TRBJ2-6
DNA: TGTGCCAGCAGCTTTGGGGCCTCTGGGGCCAACGTCCTGACTTTC
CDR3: CASSFGASGANVLTF

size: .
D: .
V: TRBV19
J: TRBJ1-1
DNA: TGTGCCAGTTCACAGGGAACGAACACTGAAGCTTTCTTT
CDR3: CASSQGTNTEAFF

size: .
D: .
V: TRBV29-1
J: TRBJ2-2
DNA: TGCAGCGTTGGTAGTAGCTTACCCACCGGGGAGCTGTTTTTT
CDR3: CSVGSSLPTGELFF

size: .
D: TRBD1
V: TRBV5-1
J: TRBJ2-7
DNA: TGCGCCAGCAGCTTGAGGGGGACAGGTCAAACCTACGAGCAGTACTTC
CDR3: CASSLRGTGQTYEQYF

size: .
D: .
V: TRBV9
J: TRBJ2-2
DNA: TGTGCCAGCAGCGTAGGTAGGGGGTCCGGGGAGCTGTTTTTT
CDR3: CASSVGRGSGELFF

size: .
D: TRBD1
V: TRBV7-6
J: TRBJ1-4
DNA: TGTGCCAGCAGCCTACGGACAGGGGCGGAAAAACTGTTTTTT
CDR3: CASSLRTGAEKLFF

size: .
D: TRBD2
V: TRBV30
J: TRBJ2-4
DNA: TGTGCCTGGAGTGTCCCGAGAAGTAGCGGGAGATTACGGGACAAAAACATTCAGTACTTC
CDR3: CAWSVPRSSGRLRDKNIQYF

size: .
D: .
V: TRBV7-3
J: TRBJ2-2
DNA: TGTGCCAGCAGCTTAATCGCCAGTGCCCCCGGGGAGCTGTTTTTT
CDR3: CASSLIASAPGELFF

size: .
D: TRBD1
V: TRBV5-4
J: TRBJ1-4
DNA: TGTGCCAGCAGCTTGGACAGGGGAAATGAAAAACTGTTTTTT
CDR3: CASSLDRGNEKLFF

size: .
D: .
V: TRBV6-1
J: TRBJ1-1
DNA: TGTGCCAGCGGCACCGAGGGGAACACTGAAGCTTTCTTT
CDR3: CASGTEGNTEAFF

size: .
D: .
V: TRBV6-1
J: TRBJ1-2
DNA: TGTGCCAGCAGGGACGGGGGTCGTGGCTACACCTTC
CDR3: CASRDGGRGYTF

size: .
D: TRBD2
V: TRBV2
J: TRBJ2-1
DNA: TGTGCCAGCAGTGAAGTGGGGACTAGCGGCCATGAGCAGTTCTTC
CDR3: CASSEVGTSGHEQFF

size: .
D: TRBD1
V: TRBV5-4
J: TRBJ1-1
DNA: TGTGCCAGCAGCTTTTTTACAGGGGTAACTGAAGCTTTCTTT
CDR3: CASSFFTGVTEAFF

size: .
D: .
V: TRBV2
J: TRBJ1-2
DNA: TGTGCCAGCAGTGGGGGGCAGGGATCTTCCTATGGCTACACCTTC
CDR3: CASSGGQGSSYGYTF

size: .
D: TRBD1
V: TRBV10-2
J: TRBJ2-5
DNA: TGCGCCAGCAGTCAGGGGGCGAGGGAGACCCAGTACTTC
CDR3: CASSQGARETQYF

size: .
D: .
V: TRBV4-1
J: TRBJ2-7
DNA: TGCGCCAGCAGCGACTTATATTACCAGGGTGAAGAGCAGTACTTC
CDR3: CASSDLYYQGEEQYF

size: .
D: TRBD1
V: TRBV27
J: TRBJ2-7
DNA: TGTGCCAGCAGTTTATTCGGGACAGGAACCTACGAGCAGTACTTC
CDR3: CASSLFGTGTYEQYF

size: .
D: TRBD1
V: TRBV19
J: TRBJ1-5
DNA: TGTGCCAGTAGTGGAGGGACAGCTTCCAATCAGCCCCAGCATTTT
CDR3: CASSGGTASNQPQHF

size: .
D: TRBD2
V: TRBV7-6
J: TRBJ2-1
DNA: TGTGCCAGCAGCAGTACTAGCGGATTAAACAATGAGCAGTTCTTC
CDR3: CASSSTSGLNNEQFF

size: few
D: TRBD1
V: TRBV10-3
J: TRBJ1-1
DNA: TGTGCCGCAGGGGGTTGGGGAGCGATGAACACTGAAGCTTTCTTT
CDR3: CAAGGWGAMNTEAFF

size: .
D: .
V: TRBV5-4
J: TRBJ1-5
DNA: TGTGCCAGCAGCTTGGGGCCCACTAATTACAGGGTTCAGCCCCAGCATTTT
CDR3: CASSLGPTNYRVQPQHF

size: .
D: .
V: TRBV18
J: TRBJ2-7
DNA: TGTGCCAGCTCACCATCGAGTACCTCCTACGAGCAGTACTTC
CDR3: CASSPSSTSYEQYF

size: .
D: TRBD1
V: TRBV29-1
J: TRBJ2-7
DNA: TGCAGCGTTGCGGGGACAGGGTTGGAGCAGTACTTC
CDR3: CSVAGTGLEQYF

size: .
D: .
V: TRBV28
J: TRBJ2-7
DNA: TGTGCCAGCAACGGGGTTAGGGCTTCCTACGAGCAGTACTTC
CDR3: CASNGVRASYEQYF